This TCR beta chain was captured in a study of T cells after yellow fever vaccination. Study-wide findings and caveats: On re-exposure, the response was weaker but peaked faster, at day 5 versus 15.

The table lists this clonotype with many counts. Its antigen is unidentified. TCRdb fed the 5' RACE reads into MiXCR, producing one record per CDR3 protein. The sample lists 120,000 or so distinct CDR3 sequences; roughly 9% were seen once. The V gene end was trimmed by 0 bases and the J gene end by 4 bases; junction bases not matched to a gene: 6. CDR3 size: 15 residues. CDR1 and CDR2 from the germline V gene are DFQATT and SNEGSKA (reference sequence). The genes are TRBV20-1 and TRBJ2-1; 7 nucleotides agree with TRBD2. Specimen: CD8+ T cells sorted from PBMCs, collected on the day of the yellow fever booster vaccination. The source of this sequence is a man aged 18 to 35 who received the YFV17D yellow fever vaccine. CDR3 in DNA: TGCAGTGCTAGAGATTCTAGCGGAGCATACAATGAGCAGTTCTTC. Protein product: CSARDSSGAYNEQFF.